The rows below give T cell receptor beta chains drawn from one sample of a study of PD-L1 blockade in urothelial cancer. Produced via immunoSEQ multiplex PCR; TCRdb's table is partial and in-frame only. The sample records tens of thousands of clones, around 74% being singletons. The sequencing here drew on PBMCs, taken around atezolizumab (anti-PD-L1) treatment. The source of these receptors is a man in his 70s with urothelial cancer. CDR3s include the opening cysteine and the closing phenylalanine or tryptophan. Fields, in order: J gene, V gene, D gene, clone size, CDR3 DNA, CDR3 protein. A D gene is named only where the DNA matches it firmly. For some rows the clone size is stated as once, few or many, or as a class when expanded; others skip it.

J gene: TRBJ2-7; V gene: TRBV27; D gene: -; clone size: -; CDR3 DNA: TGTGCCAGCAGTCGAACCAGTGGCCGTTTCTACGAGCAGTACTTC; CDR3 protein: CASSRTSGRFYEQYF
J gene: TRBJ2-1; V gene: TRBV18; D gene: TRBD2; clone size: -; CDR3 DNA: TGTGCCAGCTCACGGACTAGCGGGAGCTACAATGAGCAGTTCTTC; CDR3 protein: CASSRTSGSYNEQFF
J gene: TRBJ1-5; V gene: TRBV28; D gene: TRBD1; clone size: -; CDR3 DNA: TGTGCCAGCACCACCATGACAGGGGACAATCAGCCCCAGCATTTT; CDR3 protein: CASTTMTGDNQPQHF
J gene: TRBJ2-2; V gene: TRBV9; D gene: -; clone size: once; CDR3 DNA: TGTGCCAGCAGCGTAGAACAGGGGAACACCGGGGAGCTGTTTTTT; CDR3 protein: CASSVEQGNTGELFF
J gene: TRBJ2-3; V gene: TRBV6-5; D gene: -; clone size: -; CDR3 DNA: TGTGCCTTAATCCCGGATACGCAGTATTTT; CDR3 protein: CALIPDTQYF
J gene: TRBJ2-6; V gene: TRBV7-2; D gene: TRBD1; clone size: -; CDR3 DNA: TGTGCCAGCAGCCCAGGGACAGGGCTCTCTGGGGCCAACGTCCTGACTTTC; CDR3 protein: CASSPGTGLSGANVLTF
J gene: TRBJ1-2; V gene: TRBV18; D gene: TRBD1; clone size: -; CDR3 DNA: TGTGCCAGCTCTCCCGGGACAGGGAACGGCTACACCTTC; CDR3 protein: CASSPGTGNGYTF
J gene: TRBJ2-1; V gene: TRBV2; D gene: -; clone size: -; CDR3 DNA: TGTGCCAGCAGTGGGGTGGAGGCTAGCGCTAGGGAGCAGTTCTTC; CDR3 protein: CASSGVEASAREQFF
J gene: TRBJ2-3; V gene: TRBV7-9; D gene: TRBD2; clone size: -; CDR3 DNA: TGTGCCAGCAGCTTAGGACTAGCATCCCCGGCAGATACGCAGTATTTT; CDR3 protein: CASSLGLASPADTQYF
J gene: TRBJ1-6; V gene: TRBV2; D gene: TRBD1; clone size: -; CDR3 DNA: TGTGCCAGCAGCGGGGACAGTAATTCACCCCTCCACTTT; CDR3 protein: CASSGDSNSPLHF
J gene: TRBJ2-6; V gene: TRBV7-2; D gene: -; clone size: -; CDR3 DNA: TGTGCCAGCAGCCCCCGGACAGGAGGGGTCTCTGGGGCCAACGTCCTGACTTTC; CDR3 protein: CASSPRTGGVSGANVLTF
J gene: TRBJ2-7; V gene: TRBV5-5; D gene: -; clone size: -; CDR3 DNA: TGTGCCAGCAGCCCGCTATTAAAGGTGGCGGTCGAGCAGTACTTC; CDR3 protein: CASSPLLKVAVEQYF
J gene: TRBJ2-5; V gene: TRBV11-3; D gene: TRBD1; clone size: -; CDR3 DNA: TGTGCCAGCAGCCCCCAGGGACAGGGCTTTGGGGAGACCCAGTACTTC; CDR3 protein: CASSPQGQGFGETQYF
J gene: TRBJ2-5; V gene: TRBV23-1; D gene: -; clone size: -; CDR3 DNA: TGCGCCAGCCCCTTCTCTTCCTCGGGGAAAATACAAGAGACCCAGTACTTC; CDR3 protein: CASPFSSSGKIQETQYF
J gene: TRBJ1-2; V gene: TRBV11-3; D gene: -; clone size: -; CDR3 DNA: TGTGCCAGCAGCTTAGAGGCAGGGGACTATGGCTACACCTTC; CDR3 protein: CASSLEAGDYGYTF
J gene: TRBJ2-1; V gene: TRBV7-8; D gene: TRBD2; clone size: -; CDR3 DNA: TGTGCCAGCAGCCCACACCGACTAGCGGGGGGGTATGAGCAGTTCTTC; CDR3 protein: CASSPHRLAGGYEQFF
J gene: TRBJ1-4; V gene: TRBV7-9; D gene: -; clone size: -; CDR3 DNA: TGTGCCAGCAGTTTTTCAGGGTCGGGTGAAAAACTGTTTTTT; CDR3 protein: CASSFSGSGEKLFF